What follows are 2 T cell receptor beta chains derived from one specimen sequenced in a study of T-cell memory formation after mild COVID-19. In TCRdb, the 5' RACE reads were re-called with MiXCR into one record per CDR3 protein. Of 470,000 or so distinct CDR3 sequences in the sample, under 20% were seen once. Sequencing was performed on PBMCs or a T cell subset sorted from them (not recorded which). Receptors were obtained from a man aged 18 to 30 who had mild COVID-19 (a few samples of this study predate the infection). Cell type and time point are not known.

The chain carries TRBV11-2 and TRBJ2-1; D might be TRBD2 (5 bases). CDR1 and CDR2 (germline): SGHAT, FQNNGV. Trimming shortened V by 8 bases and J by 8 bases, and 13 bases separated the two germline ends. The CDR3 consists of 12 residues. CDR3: CASGTGSHEQFF. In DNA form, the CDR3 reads TGTGCCAGCGGCACGGGGTCTCATGAGCAGTTCTTC.

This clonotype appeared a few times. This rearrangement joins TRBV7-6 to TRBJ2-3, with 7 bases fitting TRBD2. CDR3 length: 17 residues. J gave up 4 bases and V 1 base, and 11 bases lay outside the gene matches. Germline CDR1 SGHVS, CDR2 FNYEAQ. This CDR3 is CASSLDHLRGWSDTQYF. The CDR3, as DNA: TGTGCCAGCAGCTTAGATCATCTGCGGGGGTGGTCAGATACGCAGTATTTT.